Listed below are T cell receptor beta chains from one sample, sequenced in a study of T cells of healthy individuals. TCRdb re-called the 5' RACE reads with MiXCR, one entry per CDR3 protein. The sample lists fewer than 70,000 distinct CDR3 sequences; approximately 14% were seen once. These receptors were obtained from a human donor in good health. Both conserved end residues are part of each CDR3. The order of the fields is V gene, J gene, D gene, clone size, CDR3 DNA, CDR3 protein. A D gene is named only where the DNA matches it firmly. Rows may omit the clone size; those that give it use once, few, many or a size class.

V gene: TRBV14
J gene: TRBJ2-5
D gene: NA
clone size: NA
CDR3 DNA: TGTGCCAGCAGCCAACGGGGGGCCAACCGTGAGACCCAGTACTTC
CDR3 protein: CASSQRGANRETQYF

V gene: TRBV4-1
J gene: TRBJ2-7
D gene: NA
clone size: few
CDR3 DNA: TGCGCCAGCAGCCCACAGGAAACCGTACCCTACGAGCAGTACTTC
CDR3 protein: CASSPQETVPYEQYF

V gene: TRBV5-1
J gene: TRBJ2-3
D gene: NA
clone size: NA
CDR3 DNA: TGCGCCAGCAGCCTGACTAAATATACGCAGTATTTT
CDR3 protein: CASSLTKYTQYF

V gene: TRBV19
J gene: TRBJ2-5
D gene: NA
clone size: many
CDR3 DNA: TGTGCCAGTAGTGGCCGGGGGACCTCGGAGGGGCAAGAGACCCAGTACTTC
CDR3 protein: CASSGRGTSEGQETQYF

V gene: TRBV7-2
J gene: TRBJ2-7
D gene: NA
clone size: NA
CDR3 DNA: TGTGCCAGCAGCTTAGTAGGAGGGGGAAAGCAGTACTTC
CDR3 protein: CASSLVGGGKQYF

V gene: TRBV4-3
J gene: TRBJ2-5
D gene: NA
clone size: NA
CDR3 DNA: TGCGCCAGCAGCCAAGCCTATCAGCGGGAAGAGACCCAGTACTTC
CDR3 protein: CASSQAYQREETQYF

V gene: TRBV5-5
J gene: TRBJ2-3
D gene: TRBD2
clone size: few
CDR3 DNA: TGTGCCAGCAGCTTGGTCTCTGCGGGAGCGACAGATACGCAGTATTTT
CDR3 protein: CASSLVSAGATDTQYF

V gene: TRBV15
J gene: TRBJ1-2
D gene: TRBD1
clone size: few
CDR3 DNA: TGTGCCACCAGCAGAGATCGGATACAGGGGGCGGCTGGCTACACCTTC
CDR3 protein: CATSRDRIQGAAGYTF

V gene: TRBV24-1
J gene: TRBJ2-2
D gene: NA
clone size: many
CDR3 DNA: TGTGCCACCAGTGACTCCACTGACATTTGGGAGCTGTTTTTT
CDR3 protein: CATSDSTDIWELFF

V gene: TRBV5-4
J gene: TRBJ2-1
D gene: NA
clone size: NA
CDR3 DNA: TGTGCCAGCAGCTTGGCCGGGGCACGTTCCTACAATGAGCAGTTCTTC
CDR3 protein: CASSLAGARSYNEQFF

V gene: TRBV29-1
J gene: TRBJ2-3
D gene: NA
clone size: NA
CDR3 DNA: TGCAGCCTAGATCGGGTAGGGGTGCAGTATTTT
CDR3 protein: CSLDRVGVQYF

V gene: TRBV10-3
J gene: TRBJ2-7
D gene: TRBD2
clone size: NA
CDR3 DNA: TGTGCCATCAGTGATACCCCTTCGGGGGGCTACGAGCAGTACTTC
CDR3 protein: CAISDTPSGGYEQYF

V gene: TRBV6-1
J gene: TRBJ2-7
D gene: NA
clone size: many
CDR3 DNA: TGTGCCAGCAGTGACAACAGGGACATGTATTCCCACGAGCAGTACTTC
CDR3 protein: CASSDNRDMYSHEQYF

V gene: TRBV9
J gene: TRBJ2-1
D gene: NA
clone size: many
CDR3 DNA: TGTGCCAGCAGCGTACTCGCTGGGAATGAGCAGTTCTTC
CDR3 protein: CASSVLAGNEQFF

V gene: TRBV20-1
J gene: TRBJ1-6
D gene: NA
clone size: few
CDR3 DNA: TGCAGTGCTAGAGCCGGGGCTTACACCTATAATTCACCCCTCCACTTT
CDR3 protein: CSARAGAYTYNSPLHF

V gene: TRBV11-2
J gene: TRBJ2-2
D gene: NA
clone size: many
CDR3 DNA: TGTGCCAGCAGCTTACGGGGGACCGGGGAGCTGTTTTTT
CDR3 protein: CASSLRGTGELFF

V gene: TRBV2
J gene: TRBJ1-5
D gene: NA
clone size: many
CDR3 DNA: TGTGCCAGCAGTGCGGGACATGCTAGCAATCAGCCCCAGCATTTT
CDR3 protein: CASSAGHASNQPQHF

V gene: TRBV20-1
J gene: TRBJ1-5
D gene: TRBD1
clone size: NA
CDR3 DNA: TGCAGTGCTTTGACGGGACAGGGCGGAAATCAGCCCCAGCATTTT
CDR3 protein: CSALTGQGGNQPQHF

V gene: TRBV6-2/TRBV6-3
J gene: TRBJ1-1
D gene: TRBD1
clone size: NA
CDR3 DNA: TGTGCCAGCAGCACAGGGGGAAGGAGTAAGACTGAAGCTTTCTTT
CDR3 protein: CASSTGGRSKTEAFF

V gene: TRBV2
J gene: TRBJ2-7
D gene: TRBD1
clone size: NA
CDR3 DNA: TGTGCCAGCAGCCCCAGGGGGCGGGGAAGCTCCTACGAGCAGTACTTC
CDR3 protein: CASSPRGRGSSYEQYF

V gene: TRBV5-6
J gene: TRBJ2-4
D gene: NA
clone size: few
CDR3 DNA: TGTGCCAGCAGCTTGCTCAGGGAGGCCAAAAACATTCAGTACTTC
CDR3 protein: CASSLLREAKNIQYF

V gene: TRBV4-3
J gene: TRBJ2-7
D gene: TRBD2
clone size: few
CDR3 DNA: TGCGCCAGCAGCCAGAGCCGGGGCGGGGGGTACGAGCAGTACTTC
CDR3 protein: CASSQSRGGGYEQYF

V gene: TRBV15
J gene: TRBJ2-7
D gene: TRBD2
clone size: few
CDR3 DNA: TGTGCCACCAGCAGAGATCCACCTAGCGGCTATTTCTACGAGCAGTACTTC
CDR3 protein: CATSRDPPSGYFYEQYF

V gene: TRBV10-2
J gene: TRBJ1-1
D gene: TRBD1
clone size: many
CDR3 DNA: TGCGCCAGCAGCCACGGACAGGCCCTTGAAGCTTTCTTT
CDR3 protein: CASSHGQALEAFF

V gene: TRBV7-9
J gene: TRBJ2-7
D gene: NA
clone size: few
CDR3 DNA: TGTGCCAGCAGCTTCGGAGGGGCTAACGAGCAGTACTTC
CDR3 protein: CASSFGGANEQYF

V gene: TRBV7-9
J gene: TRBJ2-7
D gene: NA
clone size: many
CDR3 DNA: TGTGCCAGCAGCTTCCGGGACGGCTCCTACGAGCAGTACTTC
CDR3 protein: CASSFRDGSYEQYF

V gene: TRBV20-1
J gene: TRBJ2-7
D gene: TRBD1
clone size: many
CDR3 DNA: TGCAGTGCTAGAGATCTTCAGACAGGGAGCTACGAGCAGTACTTC
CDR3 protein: CSARDLQTGSYEQYF

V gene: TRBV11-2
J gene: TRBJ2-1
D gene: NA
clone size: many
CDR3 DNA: TGTGCCAGCAGCTTAGGGACTATCGACAATGAGCAGTTCTTC
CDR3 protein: CASSLGTIDNEQFF

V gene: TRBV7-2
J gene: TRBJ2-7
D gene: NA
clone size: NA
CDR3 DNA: TGTGCCAGCAGCTCCGTCCACGAGCAGTACTTC
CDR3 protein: CASSSVHEQYF

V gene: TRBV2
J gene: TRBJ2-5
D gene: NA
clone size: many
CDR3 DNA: TGTGCCAGCAGCGTACCTCTTTACGGGGTGAGCCAAGAGACCCAGTACTTC
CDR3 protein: CASSVPLYGVSQETQYF

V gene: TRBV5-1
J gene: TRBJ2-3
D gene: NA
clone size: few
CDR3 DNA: TGCGCCAGCAGCTTGGATGGGGCCCGCACAGATACGCAGTATTTT
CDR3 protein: CASSLDGARTDTQYF

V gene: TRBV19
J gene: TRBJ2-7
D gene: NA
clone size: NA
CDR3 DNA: TGTGCCAGTAGTGCGCTTGCCGGCGAGCAGTACTTC
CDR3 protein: CASSALAGEQYF

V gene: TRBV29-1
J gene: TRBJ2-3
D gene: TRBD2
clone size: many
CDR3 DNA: TGCAGCGTTGAATCTTTAGCGGGGGGCCAAGATACGCAGTATTTT
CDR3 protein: CSVESLAGGQDTQYF

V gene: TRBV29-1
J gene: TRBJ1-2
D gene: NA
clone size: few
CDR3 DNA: TGCAGCGTTGAATGGGGCTCTAACTATGGCTACACCTTC
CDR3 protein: CSVEWGSNYGYTF

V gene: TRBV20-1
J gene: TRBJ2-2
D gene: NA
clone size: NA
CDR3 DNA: TGCAGTGCTCGCACCCCCAGGGCCTTGGTGGACGGGGAGCTGTTTTTT
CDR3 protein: CSARTPRALVDGELFF

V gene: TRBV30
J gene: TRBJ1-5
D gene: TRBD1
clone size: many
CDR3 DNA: TGTGCCTGGAGTGGGGGACAGTCAAGCAATCAGCCCCAGCATTTT
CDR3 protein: CAWSGGQSSNQPQHF

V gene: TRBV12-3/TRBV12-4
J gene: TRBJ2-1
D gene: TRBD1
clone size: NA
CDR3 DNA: TGTGCCAGCAGCCGGGACAGGATTGAGCAGTTCTTC
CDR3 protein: CASSRDRIEQFF

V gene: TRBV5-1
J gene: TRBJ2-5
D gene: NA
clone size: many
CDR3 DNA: TGCGCCAGCAGCTCGACGGGACGGCAAGAGACCCAGTACTTC
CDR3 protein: CASSSTGRQETQYF

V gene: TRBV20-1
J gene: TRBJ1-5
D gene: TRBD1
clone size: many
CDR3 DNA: TGCAGTGCTCTCCGGACAGGAAGGTTTAGCAATCAGCCCCAGCATTTT
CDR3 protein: CSALRTGRFSNQPQHF

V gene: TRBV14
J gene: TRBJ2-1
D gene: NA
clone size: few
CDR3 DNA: TGTGCCAGCAGCCCCTGGGGGGTTGCGACAGGGTTCCTCAATGAGCAGTTCTTC
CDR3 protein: CASSPWGVATGFLNEQFF

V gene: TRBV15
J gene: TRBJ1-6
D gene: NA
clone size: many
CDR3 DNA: TGTGCCACCAGCCGCGGTCGTGTTGATTCACCCCTCCACTTT
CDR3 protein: CATSRGRVDSPLHF

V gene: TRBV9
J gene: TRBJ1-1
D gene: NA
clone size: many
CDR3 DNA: TGTGCCAGCAGCGTAGTTGCGGGGATGAACACTGAAGCTTTCTTT
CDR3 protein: CASSVVAGMNTEAFF

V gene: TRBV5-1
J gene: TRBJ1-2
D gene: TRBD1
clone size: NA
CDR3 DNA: TGCGCCAGCAGCTTGGAGACAGGGTCTGGCGGCTACACCTTC
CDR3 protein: CASSLETGSGGYTF

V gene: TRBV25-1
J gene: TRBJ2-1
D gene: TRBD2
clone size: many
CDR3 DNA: TGTGCCAGCAATCGCTTGGGGGGGACCAATGAGCAGTTCTTC
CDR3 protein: CASNRLGGTNEQFF

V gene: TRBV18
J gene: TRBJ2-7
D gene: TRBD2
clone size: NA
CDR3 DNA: TGTGCCAGCTCACCACCGTCACTAGCGGGATACGAGCAGTACTTC
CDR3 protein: CASSPPSLAGYEQYF

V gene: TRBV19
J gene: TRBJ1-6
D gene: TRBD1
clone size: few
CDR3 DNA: TGTGCCAGTGACGCCGCTGGGACAGGAAATTCACCCCTCCACTTT
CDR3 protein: CASDAAGTGNSPLHF

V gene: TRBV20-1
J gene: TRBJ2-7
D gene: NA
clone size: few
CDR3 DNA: TGCAGTGCTAGAGAAGGGAGCTCCTACGAGCAGTACTTC
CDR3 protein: CSAREGSSYEQYF